This paragraph reports one T cell receptor (beta chain). This entry belongs to a study of blood T cell repertoires in COVID-19. About the research overall: Samples came from the United States, Italy and Spain, spanning acute and convalescent COVID-19.

Residents of over 20 US areas, aged roughly 18 to 89 years, made up the participants. Clinical histories supplied by participants themselves formed the basis of cohort assignment. Per germline, CDR1 SGHVS and CDR2 FNYEAQ. V was pared by 2 bases and J by 3 bases, with 8 bases between. This CDR3 spans 13 amino acids. Sequencing used immunoSEQ multiplex PCR; TCRdb keeps in-frame clones, though not all of them. The sample has approximately 350,000 clones, 75% to 90% seen once. This sequence joins TRBV7-6 and TRBJ2-7, with D uncertain. The receptor was isolated from a man younger than 35 who had recovered from COVID-19. Sequenced material: PBMCs or T cells enriched from blood (not recorded which). The CDR3: CASSLTVDYEQYF. The DNA of the CDR3 is TGTGCCAGCAGCTTAACGGTTGACTACGAGCAGTACTTC.